These T cell receptor beta chains were read from a single sample in a study of identical twins. In TCRdb, the 5' RACE reads were re-called with MiXCR into one record per CDR3 protein. The table includes 450,000 or so distinct CDR3 sequences, 12% to 15% detected once. These data are also associated with another study on yellow fever vaccine responses in identical twins.

Sequencing used CD4+ T cells sorted from blood. These receptors came from a woman aged 18-29 years in good health. Each CDR3 is given with its conserved first and last residue.

V gene,CDR3 protein
TRBV24-1,CATRNQTEYSYGYTF
TRBV7-2,CASSQRQGAGELFF
TRBV3-1,CASSHDTGELFF
TRBV12-3/TRBV12-4,CASSPGQADEKLFF
TRBV10-3,CAISLGLSADTQYF
TRBV10-2,CASRVSGSYEQYF
TRBV7-9,CASSPGTGASREQYF
TRBV7-3,CASAQSGVNEQFF
TRBV10-3,CAIKSSGGASIGTQYF
TRBV20-1,CSASERGMGTDTQYF
TRBV7-2,CASSLRTADQETQYF
TRBV29-1,CSVGVADTQYF
TRBV12-3/TRBV12-4,CASSLTPRPYEQYF
TRBV7-3,CASSPIPLANGGMGGELFF
TRBV4-3,CASSQVLHTGELFF
TRBV12-3/TRBV12-4,CASSFVTTGELFF
TRBV10-3,CATMAPSGITYEQYF
TRBV3-1,CASMSGGVGQDTQYF
TRBV2,CASMGSRSNTGELFF
TRBV23-1,CASSRGIETQYF
TRBV20-1,CSARVGSGSGYEQYF
TRBV6-1,CASSRLDRGSYEQYF
TRBV5-1,CASRRNGQGSYEQYF
TRBV18,CASSPKPSGSLSYEQYF
TRBV30,CAWSAFTGAGANVLTF
TRBV6-4,CAPPGRGVEKLFF
TRBV5-6,CASSNRGLVYNEQFF
TRBV12-3/TRBV12-4,CASSRGTADTQYF
TRBV7-2,CASSLATTGLETQYF
TRBV25-1,CASSDTTIVGANVLTF
TRBV6-5,CASYRSDELFF
TRBV7-8,CASSPSGRPYEQYF
TRBV7-9,CASSFTGDRPVYYEQYF
TRBV28,CASSLLSRMNTEAFF
TRBV4-3,CASSQDAVAANTGELFF
TRBV5-1,CASSLDVKGTSPLHF
TRBV28,CASCQGVYNSPLHF
TRBV7-2,CASSLARQEMNTEAFF
TRBV18,CASSPGKTSGRNYNEQFF